The source of this T cell receptor (beta chain) is a study of blood T cell repertoires in COVID-19. The assay was immunoSEQ multiplex PCR, and TCRdb's table has in-frame clones only and misses some. The sample contains fewer than 350,000 clones, about 90% of which appear only once. V was cut by 3 bases and J by 6 bases, with 6 bases left in between. The CDR3 runs 11 residues. Per germline, CDR1 SQVTM and CDR2 ANQGSEA. This clone was found many times. The sequenced sample was PBMCs or T cells enriched from blood (not recorded which). This chain links TRBV29-1 with TRBJ1-5; D is ambiguous. The origin of this receptor is a woman aged 18-30 years with acute COVID-19. CDR3 region: CSVELAQPQHF. For the CDR3, the DNA is TGCAGCGTTGAGTTGGCTCAGCCCCAGCATTTT. Filled out from reference TRBV29-1 and TRBJ1-5, the complete variable domain reads SAVISQKPSRDICQRGTSLTIQCQVDSQVTMMFWYRQQPGQSLTLIATANQGSEATYESGFVIDKFPISRPNLTFSTLTVSNMSPEDSSIYLCSVELAQPQHFGDGTRLSIL.